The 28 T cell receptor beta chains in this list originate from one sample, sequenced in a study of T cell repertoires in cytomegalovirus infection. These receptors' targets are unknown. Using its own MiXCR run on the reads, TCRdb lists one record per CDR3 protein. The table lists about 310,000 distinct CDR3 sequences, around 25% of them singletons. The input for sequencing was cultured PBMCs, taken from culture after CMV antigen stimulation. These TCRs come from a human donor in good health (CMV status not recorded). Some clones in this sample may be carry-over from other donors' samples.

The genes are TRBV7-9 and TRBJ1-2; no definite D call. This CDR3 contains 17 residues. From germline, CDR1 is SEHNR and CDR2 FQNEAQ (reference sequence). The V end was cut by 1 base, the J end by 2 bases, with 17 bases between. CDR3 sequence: CASSLVPPPRVNYGYTF. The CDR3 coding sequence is TGTGCCAGCAGCTTAGTTCCCCCGCCCCGGGTAAACTATGGCTACACCTTC. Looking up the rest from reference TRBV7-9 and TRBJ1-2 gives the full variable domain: DTGVSQNPRHKITKRGQNVTFRCDPISEHNRLYWYRQTLGQGPEFLTYFQNEAQLEKSRLLSDRFSAERPKGSFSTLEIQRTEQGDSAMYLCASSLVPPPRVNYGYTFGSGTRLTVV.

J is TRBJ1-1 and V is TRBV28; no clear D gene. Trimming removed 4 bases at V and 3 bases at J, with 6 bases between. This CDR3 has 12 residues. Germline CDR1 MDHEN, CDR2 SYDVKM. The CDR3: CASSWTYTEAFF. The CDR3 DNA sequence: TGTGCCAGCAGTTGGACTTACACTGAAGCTTTCTTT.

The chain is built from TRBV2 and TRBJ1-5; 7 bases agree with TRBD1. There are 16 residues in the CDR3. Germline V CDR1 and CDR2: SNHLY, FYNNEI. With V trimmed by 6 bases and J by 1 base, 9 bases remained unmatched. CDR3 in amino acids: CASRDHRGKSNQPQHF. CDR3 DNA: TGTGCCAGCAGAGACCACAGGGGTAAGAGCAATCAGCCCCAGCATTTT.

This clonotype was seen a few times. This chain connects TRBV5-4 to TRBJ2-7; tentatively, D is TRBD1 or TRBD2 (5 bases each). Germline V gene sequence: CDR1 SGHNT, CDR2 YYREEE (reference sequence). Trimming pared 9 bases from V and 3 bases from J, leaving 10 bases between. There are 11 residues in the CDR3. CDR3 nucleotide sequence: TGTGCCACCGGGGACGGCTACGAGCAGTACTTC. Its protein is CATGDGYEQYF.

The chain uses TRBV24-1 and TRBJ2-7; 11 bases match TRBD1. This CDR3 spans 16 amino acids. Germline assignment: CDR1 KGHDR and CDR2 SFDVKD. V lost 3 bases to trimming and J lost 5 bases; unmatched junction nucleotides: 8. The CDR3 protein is CATSDTTGQGANEQYF. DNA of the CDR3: TGTGCCACCAGTGATACCACTGGACAGGGGGCAAACGAGCAGTACTTC.

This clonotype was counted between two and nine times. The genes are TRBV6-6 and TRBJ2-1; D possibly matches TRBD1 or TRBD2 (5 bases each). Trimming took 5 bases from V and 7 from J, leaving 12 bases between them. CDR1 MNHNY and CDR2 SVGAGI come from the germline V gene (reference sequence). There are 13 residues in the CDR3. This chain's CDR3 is CASSPEGSNEQFF. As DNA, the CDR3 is TGTGCCAGCAGTCCCGAGGGGAGTAATGAGCAGTTCTTC.

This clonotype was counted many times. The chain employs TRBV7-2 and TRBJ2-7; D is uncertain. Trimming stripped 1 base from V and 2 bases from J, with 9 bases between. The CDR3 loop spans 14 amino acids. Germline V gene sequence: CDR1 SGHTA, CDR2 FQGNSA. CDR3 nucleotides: TGTGCCAGCAGCTTAGGGGTTTTAACCTACGAGCAGTACTTC. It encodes CASSLGVLTYEQYF.

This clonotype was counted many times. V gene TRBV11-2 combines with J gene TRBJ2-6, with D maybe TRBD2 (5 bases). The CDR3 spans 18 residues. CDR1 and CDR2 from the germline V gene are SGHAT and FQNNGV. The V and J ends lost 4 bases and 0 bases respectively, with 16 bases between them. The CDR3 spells CASSSNLAHISGANVLTF. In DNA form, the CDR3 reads TGTGCCAGCAGCTCAAACCTAGCTCACATCTCTGGGGCCAACGTCCTGACTTTC.

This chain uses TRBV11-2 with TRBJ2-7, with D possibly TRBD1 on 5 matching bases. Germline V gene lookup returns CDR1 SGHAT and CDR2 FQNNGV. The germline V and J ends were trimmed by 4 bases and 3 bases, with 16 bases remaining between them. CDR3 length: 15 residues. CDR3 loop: CASSSTAGIGYEQYV. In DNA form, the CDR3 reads TGTGCCAGCAGCTCGACGGCAGGGATCGGCTACGAGCAGTACGTC.

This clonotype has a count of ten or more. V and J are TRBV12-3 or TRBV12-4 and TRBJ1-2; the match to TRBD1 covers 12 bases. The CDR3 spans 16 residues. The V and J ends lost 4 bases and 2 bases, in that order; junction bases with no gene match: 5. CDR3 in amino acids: CASSSAGTGGNYGYTF. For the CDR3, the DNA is TGTGCCAGCAGTTCCGCCGGGACAGGGGGCAACTATGGCTACACCTTC.

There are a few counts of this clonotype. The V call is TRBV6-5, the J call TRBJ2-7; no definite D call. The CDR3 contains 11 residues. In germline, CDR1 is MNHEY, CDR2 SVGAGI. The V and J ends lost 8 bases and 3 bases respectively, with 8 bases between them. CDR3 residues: CASSNIYEQYF. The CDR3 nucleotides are TGTGCCAGCTCGAACATCTACGAGCAGTACTTC.

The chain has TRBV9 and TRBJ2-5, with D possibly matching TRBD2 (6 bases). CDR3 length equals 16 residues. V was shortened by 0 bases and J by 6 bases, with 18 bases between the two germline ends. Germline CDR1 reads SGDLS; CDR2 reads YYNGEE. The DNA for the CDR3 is TGTGCCAGCAGCGTAGGAGAGTCTAGCGCTGAGAAGACCCAGTACTTC. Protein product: CASSVGESSAEKTQYF.

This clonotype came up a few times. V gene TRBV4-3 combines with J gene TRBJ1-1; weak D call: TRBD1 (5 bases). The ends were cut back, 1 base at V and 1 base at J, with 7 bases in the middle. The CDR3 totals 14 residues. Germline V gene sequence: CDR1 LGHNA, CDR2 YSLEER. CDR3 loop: CASSQVTGNTEAFF. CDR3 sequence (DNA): TGCGCCAGCAGCCAAGTAACAGGGAACACTGAAGCTTTCTTT.

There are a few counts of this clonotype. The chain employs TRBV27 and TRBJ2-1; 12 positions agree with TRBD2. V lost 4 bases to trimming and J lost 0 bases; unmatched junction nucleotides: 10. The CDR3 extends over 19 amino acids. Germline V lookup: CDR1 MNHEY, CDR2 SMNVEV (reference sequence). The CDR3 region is CASSSPGLAGRSSYNEQFF. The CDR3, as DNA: TGTGCCAGCAGTTCACCCGGACTAGCGGGACGAAGCTCCTACAATGAGCAGTTCTTC.

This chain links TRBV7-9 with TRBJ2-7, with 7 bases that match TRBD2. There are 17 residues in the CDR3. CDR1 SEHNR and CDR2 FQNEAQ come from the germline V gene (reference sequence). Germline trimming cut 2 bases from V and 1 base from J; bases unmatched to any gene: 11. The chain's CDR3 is CASSLRGGSGISYEQYF. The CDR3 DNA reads TGTGCCAGCAGCTTAAGGGGAGGGAGCGGGATATCCTACGAGCAGTACTTC.

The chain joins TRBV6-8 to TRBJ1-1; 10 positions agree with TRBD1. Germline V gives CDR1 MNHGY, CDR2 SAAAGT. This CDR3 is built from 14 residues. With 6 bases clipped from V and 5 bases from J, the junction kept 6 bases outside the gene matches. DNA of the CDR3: TGTGCCAGCAGATCCGGACAGGGGGAAACTGAAGCTTTCTTT. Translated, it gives CASRSGQGETEAFF.

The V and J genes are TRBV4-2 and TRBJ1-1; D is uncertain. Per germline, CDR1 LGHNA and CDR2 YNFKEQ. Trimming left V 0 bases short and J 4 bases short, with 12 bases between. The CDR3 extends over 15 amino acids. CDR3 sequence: CASSQDGEVITEAFF. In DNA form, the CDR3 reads TGTGCCAGCAGCCAAGATGGGGAGGTGATCACTGAAGCTTTCTTT.

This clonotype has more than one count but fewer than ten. DNA for the CDR3: TGCAGTGCTAGAGAAGAACCGATCTTGAGGGGCTACACCTTC. It is translated as CSAREEPILRGYTF. The J gene is TRBJ1-2, the V gene TRBV20-1; D remains unclear. This CDR3 spans 14 amino acids. V lost 0 bases, J lost 8 bases, and 16 bases lay in between. CDR1 DFQATT and CDR2 SNEGSKA come from the germline V gene (reference sequence).

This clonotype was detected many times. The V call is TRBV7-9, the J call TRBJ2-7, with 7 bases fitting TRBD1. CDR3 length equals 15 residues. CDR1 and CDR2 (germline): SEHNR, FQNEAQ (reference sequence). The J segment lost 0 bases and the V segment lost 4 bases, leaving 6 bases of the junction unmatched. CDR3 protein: CASSSDRPSSYEQYF. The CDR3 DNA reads TGTGCCAGCAGCTCGGACAGGCCGAGCTCCTACGAGCAGTACTTC.

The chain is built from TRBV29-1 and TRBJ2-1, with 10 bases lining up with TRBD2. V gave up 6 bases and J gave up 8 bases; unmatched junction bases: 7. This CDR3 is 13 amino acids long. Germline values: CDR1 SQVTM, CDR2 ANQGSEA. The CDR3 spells CSVTAGGQDEQFF. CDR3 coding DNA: TGCAGCGTGACAGCGGGAGGGCAGGATGAGCAGTTCTTC.

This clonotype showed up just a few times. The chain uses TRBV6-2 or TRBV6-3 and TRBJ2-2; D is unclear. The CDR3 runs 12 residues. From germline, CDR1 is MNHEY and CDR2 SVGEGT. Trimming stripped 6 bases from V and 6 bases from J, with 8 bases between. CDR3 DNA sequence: TGTGCCAGCAGCAACTCCCCCGGGGAGCTGTTTTTT. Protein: CASSNSPGELFF.

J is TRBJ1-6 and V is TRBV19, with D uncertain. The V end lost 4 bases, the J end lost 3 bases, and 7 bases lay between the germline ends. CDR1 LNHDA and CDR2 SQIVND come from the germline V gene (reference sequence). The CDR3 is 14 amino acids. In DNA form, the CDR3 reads TGTGCCAGTAGTACGACTAACTATAATTCACCCCTCCACTTT. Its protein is CASSTTNYNSPLHF.

This CDR3 is CASSEARGRETQYF. The CDR3, as DNA: TGTGCCAGCAGTGAAGCGCGGGGTAGGGAGACCCAGTACTTC. The gene calls are TRBV2 and TRBJ2-5; possible D gene TRBD2, 6 bases. Germline values: CDR1 SNHLY, CDR2 FYNNEI. This CDR3 contains 14 residues. Trimming shortened V by 0 bases and J by 5 bases, and 10 bases separated the two germline ends.

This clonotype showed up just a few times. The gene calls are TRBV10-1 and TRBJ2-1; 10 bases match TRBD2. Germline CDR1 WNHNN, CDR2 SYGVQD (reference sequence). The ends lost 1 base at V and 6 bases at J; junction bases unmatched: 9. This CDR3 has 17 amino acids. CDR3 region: CASSEYRASGRSNEQFF. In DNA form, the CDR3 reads TGCGCCAGCAGTGAGTACAGGGCTAGCGGGAGATCCAATGAGCAGTTCTTC.

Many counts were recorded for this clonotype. The CDR3 DNA follows: TGTGCCAGCAGCCCCTTAGGCGGAGTTAATGAGCAGTTCTTC. This codes for CASSPLGGVNEQFF. The V gene is TRBV7-2, the J gene TRBJ2-1; D gene ambiguous. CDR1 is SGHTA, CDR2 FQGNSA, per germline. Trimming pared 5 bases from V and 7 bases from J, leaving 15 bases between. The CDR3 contains 14 residues.

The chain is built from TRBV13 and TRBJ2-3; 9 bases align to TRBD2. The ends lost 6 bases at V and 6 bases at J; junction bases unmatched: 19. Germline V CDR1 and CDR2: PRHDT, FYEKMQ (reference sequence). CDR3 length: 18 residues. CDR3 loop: CASSDERASGKAGDTQYF. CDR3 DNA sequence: TGTGCCAGCAGTGATGAACGGGCTAGCGGGAAAGCAGGTGATACGCAGTATTTT.

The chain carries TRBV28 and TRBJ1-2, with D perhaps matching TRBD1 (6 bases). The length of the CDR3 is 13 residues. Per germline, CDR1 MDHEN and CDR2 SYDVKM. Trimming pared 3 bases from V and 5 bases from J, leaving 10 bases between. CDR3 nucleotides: TGTGCCAGCAGTTTGGGACACGTGTATGGCTACACCTTC. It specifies CASSLGHVYGYTF.

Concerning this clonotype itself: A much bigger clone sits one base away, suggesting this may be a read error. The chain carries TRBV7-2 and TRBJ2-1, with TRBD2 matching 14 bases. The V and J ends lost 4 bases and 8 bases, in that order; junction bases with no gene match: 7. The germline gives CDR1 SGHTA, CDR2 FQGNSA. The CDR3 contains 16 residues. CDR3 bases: TGTGCCAGCAGCTCGAGGACTAGCGGGAGGAGGGATGAGCAGTTCTTC. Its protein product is CASSSRTSGRRDEQFF.